A selection of T cell receptor beta chains follows, all from one sample in a study of cytomegalovirus exposure and HLA in healthy donors. Method: immunoSEQ multiplex PCR; TCRdb's copy keeps in-frame clones and lacks some. Among approximately 150,000 clones, more than 60% were seen once, and the ten largest hold about 4.9%. Sequenced sample: PBMCs. These receptors were obtained from a male donor in good health and CMV-seronegative. The CDR3 runs from the conserved cysteine through the conserved F or W. The D gene is left open where the match is weak. Only some rows state a clone size, as once, few, many or a class for expanded clones.

size | J | V | D | DNA | CDR3
NA | TRBJ2-2 | TRBV7-6 | NA | TGTGCCAGCAGCCCTAGGACAGCGAACACCGGGGAGCTGTTTTTT | CASSPRTANTGELFF
few | TRBJ2-1 | TRBV7-3 | NA | TGTGCCAGCAGCTTCCGGGAGGGGGCAGGCAATGAGCAGTTCTTC | CASSFREGAGNEQFF
NA | TRBJ1-1 | TRBV5-1 | NA | TGCGCCAGCAGCTTGTTAGGAAGGGAGGGAGCTGAAGCTTTCTTT | CASSLLGREGAEAFF
NA | TRBJ2-7 | TRBV7-3 | TRBD2 | TGTGCCAGCGCTTCGACGGGACTAGTGCCCTACGAGCAGTACTTC | CASASTGLVPYEQYF
NA | TRBJ2-1 | TRBV7-3 | NA | TGTGCCAGCAGCGGGGGGGCTCTCAATGAGCAGTTCTTC | CASSGGALNEQFF
NA | TRBJ2-7 | TRBV6-6 | NA | TGTGCCAGCAGTTACCAACCGGGGATGAACGAGCAGTACTTC | CASSYQPGMNEQYF
NA | TRBJ2-3 | TRBV11-2 | TRBD2 | TGTGCCAGCAGCTTAGCGGGAGGGCCCCCAGATACGCAGTATTTT | CASSLAGGPPDTQYF
NA | TRBJ1-2 | TRBV9 | NA | TGTGCCAGCAGCGTCGGAATTACGAGGGGGAGGGTGAAAGCTAACTATGGCTACACCTTC | CASSVGITRGRVKANYGYTF
NA | TRBJ2-6 | TRBV18 | TRBD2 | TGTGCCAGCTCACCACTTTTAGCGGGAGGGTTCTCTGGGGCCAACGTCCTGACTTTC | CASSPLLAGGFSGANVLTF
once | TRBJ1-2 | TRBV29-1 | TRBD1 | TGCAGCGCCGGCGGCTTCACAGGGGAAGGCTACACCTTC | CSAGGFTGEGYTF
NA | TRBJ2-5 | TRBV7-2 | NA | TGTGCCAGCAGCGCCCGGGGGGCGGGGGAGACCCAGTACTTC | CASSARGAGETQYF
NA | TRBJ2-1 | TRBV7-9 | NA | TGTGCCAGCAGCTTTTCTCCCAGGGTTGAGCAGTTCTTC | CASSFSPRVEQFF
once | TRBJ1-2 | TRBV11-2 | NA | TGTGCCAGCAGCTTAACAGGCTATGGCTACACCTTC | CASSLTGYGYTF
NA | TRBJ2-5 | TRBV9 | TRBD2 | TGTGCCAGCAGCCTATCTAGCGGCCAAGAGACCCAGTACTTC | CASSLSSGQETQYF
NA | TRBJ1-6 | TRBV5-6 | NA | TGTGCCAGCAGCTTGAACAGGGTTGATTCACCCCTCCACTTT | CASSLNRVDSPLHF
NA | TRBJ2-3 | TRBV6-1 | TRBD2 | TGTGCCAGCATGGGACTAGGCACAGATACGCAGTATTTT | CASMGLGTDTQYF
NA | TRBJ2-1 | TRBV7-2 | TRBD2 | TGTGCCAGCAGCCGCCGGGAAGCGGGAGGAGGGCAGTTCTTC | CASSRREAGGGQFF